The clone carrying this T cell receptor beta chain appeared a single time. With 60 Vbeta and 13 Jbeta primers, the PCR was carried out. Authors' analysis steps: In a later analysis, the count reached 82 million or so unique TCR beta chains, with around 11 million shared. Assay used: immunoSEQ multiplex PCR; TCRdb lists only in-frame clones, some missing. The DNA gave D and trimming, while V, J and clone size come from that table. The table lists under 150,000 clones, roughly 70% of them singletons. The data derive from a study of cytomegalovirus exposure and HLA in healthy donors. Overall study context: Inside one of the first data releases sat tens of millions of unique TCRs taken from HLA-typed donors. Ancestry clustering placed around 80% of 300 to 400 genotyped donors in the Caucasian-associated cluster.

Donors were nominally healthy when sampled, though unrecorded immune exposures were likely. V was shortened by 11 bases and J by 2 bases, with 24 bases between the two germline ends. The CDR3 has 16 residues. CDR1 and CDR2 from the germline V gene are SEHNR and FQNEAQ (reference sequence). This TCR came from a man younger than 35 in good health and CMV-seropositive. Input material: PBMCs. V gene TRBV7-9 combines with J gene TRBJ1-2; a possible D gene is TRBD1 (5 bases). For the CDR3, the DNA is TGTGCCGCACGTAACGAGCGGGGGGAAGCGAACTATGGCTACACCTTC. Translated: CAARNERGEANYGYTF.